A single sample gave rise to the 25 T cell receptor beta chains below, sequenced in a study of patients and donors after allogeneic stem cell transplantation. A single record per CDR3 protein comes from TCRdb applying MiXCR to the RT-PCR reads. This repertoire shows about 960,000 distinct CDR3 sequences, over 15% found once; its top ten account for roughly 6%. The sequenced material came from blood, either unsorted or a sorted T cell fraction (not recorded which). The receptors derive from a human donor who was either an allogeneic HSCT recipient or a stem cell or donor lymphocyte infusion donor (not recorded which). It is not recorded whose cells these are; they may come from a transplant donor.

This clonotype has more than one count but fewer than ten. This sequence joins TRBV29-1 and TRBJ1-1, with 7 bases fitting TRBD1. From germline, CDR1 is SQVTM and CDR2 ANQGSEA. The CDR3 length is 12 residues. The J segment lost 4 bases and the V segment lost 7 bases, leaving 6 bases of the junction unmatched. The CDR3 DNA sequence: TGCAGCGGGACACAGGGGCGCACTGAAGCTTTCTTT. Protein sequence: CSGTQGRTEAFF.

This clonotype was recorded a few times. CDR3 nucleotides: TGCAGTGCTATGCGGCGGGAGCGCCACAATGAGCAGTTCTTC. Amino acid sequence: CSAMRRERHNEQFF. The chain recombines TRBV20-1 with TRBJ2-1; TRBD2 agrees at 7 bases. V was pared by 4 bases and J by 5 bases, with 8 bases of the junction left unmatched. The germline CDR1 and CDR2 sequences are DFQATT and SNEGSKA (reference sequence). The CDR3 runs 14 residues.

The chain carries TRBV13 and TRBJ2-3; 7 nucleotides line up with TRBD2. The CDR3 has 17 residues. The trim removed 5 bases at V and 2 bases at J, leaving 13 bases unmatched. Germline V lookup: CDR1 PRHDT, CDR2 FYEKMQ (reference sequence). The CDR3 DNA reads TGTGCCAGCAGCCGCTCGGGAGGCGGGAGACACACAGATACGCAGTATTTT. Its protein is CASSRSGGGRHTDTQYF.

This clonotype came up a few times. The chain recombines TRBV25-1 with TRBJ1-5; 8 bases are a match to TRBD1. Germline-derived CDR1 and CDR2 are MGHDK and SYGVNS. The J segment lost 5 bases and the V segment lost 4 bases, leaving 10 bases of the junction unmatched. The CDR3 contains 16 residues. The CDR3 here is CASSGRTGNRHQPQHF. The CDR3, as DNA: TGTGCCAGCAGTGGTAGGACAGGGAACCGGCATCAGCCCCAGCATTTT.

The CDR3 nucleotides are TGTGCCAGCAGTTTTCGACAGGGCGGCAATGAGCAGTTCTTC. Residues: CASSFRQGGNEQFF. This chain connects TRBV12-3 or TRBV12-4 to TRBJ2-1, with 7 bases matching TRBD1. The CDR3 is 14 residues long. The V gene end was trimmed by 3 bases and the J gene end by 6 bases; junction bases not matched to a gene: 5.

This clonotype was observed a few times. The chain is built from TRBV4-3 and TRBJ2-3, with 8 positions matching TRBD1. This CDR3 has 15 amino acids. Germline CDR1 and CDR2: LGHNA and YSLEER. J lost 4 bases, V lost 0 bases, and 3 bases had no gene match. The CDR3 here is CASSQDRDRSDTQYF. The CDR3 DNA follows: TGCGCCAGCAGCCAAGATCGGGACAGGTCAGATACGCAGTATTTT.

Here the CDR3 reads CASSWGGFYGYTF. In nucleotides, the CDR3 is TGTGCCAGCAGCTGGGGGGGCTTCTATGGCTACACCTTC. This rearrangement joins TRBV7-2 to TRBJ1-2; possibly TRBD1 for D (6 bases). Deletions cut 4 bases from V and 4 bases from J, with 10 bases between. CDR3 size: 13 residues. Germline V gene lookup returns CDR1 SGHTA and CDR2 FQGNSA.

Here the CDR3 DNA reads TGTGCCAGCCACAGCGGGATGGGCACCGGGGAGCTGTTTTTT. Translating gives CASHSGMGTGELFF. The chain uses TRBV2 and TRBJ2-2; 7 nucleotides agree with TRBD2. Germline CDR1 is SNHLY and CDR2 is FYNNEI. J gave up 4 bases and V 8 bases, and 7 bases lay outside the gene matches. The CDR3 covers 14 residues.

This clonotype was counted only a few times. The chain couples TRBV20-1 to TRBJ1-5; tentatively, D is TRBD1 (5 bases). Germline V gives CDR1 DFQATT, CDR2 SNEGSKA (reference sequence). V dropped 1 base and J dropped 2 bases, with 12 bases sitting between them. The CDR3 is 15 amino acids. The CDR3 sequence: CSARAGGRGNQPQHF. CDR3 sequence (DNA): TGCAGTGCTAGAGCGGGGGGTAGAGGCAATCAGCCCCAGCATTTT.

The chain uses TRBV4-1 and TRBJ2-3; 13 bases are a match to TRBD2. Trimming took 3 bases from V and 5 from J; bases not matched to a gene: 11. CDR1 is MGHRA, CDR2 YSYEKL, per germline. There are 18 residues in the CDR3. CDR3 sequence: CASSHGLAGDKERDTQYF. CDR3 DNA sequence: TGCGCCAGCAGCCACGGACTAGCGGGAGATAAGGAAAGAGATACGCAGTATTTT.

This clonotype was seen a handful of times. This chain links TRBV12-3 or TRBV12-4 with TRBJ2-2; 8 bases are shared with TRBD2. This CDR3 is 17 amino acids long. J gave up 6 bases and V 6 bases, and 15 bases lay outside the gene matches. The CDR3 sequence is CASRPRPPGGPPGELFF. Written as DNA, the CDR3 is TGTGCCAGCAGGCCAAGACCCCCGGGGGGGCCCCCCGGGGAGCTGTTTTTT.

In its sample, this clonotype was seen a few times. The chain recombines TRBV24-1 with TRBJ1-5, with D possibly being TRBD1 (6 bases). V gave up 12 bases and J gave up 4 bases, with 21 bases separating them. CDR3 length: 15 amino acids. The germline V gene encodes CDR1 KGHDR and CDR2 SFDVKD. CDR3 coding DNA: TGTGCCGCGACCCGCAGGGGCGGTTGGAATCAGCCCCAGCATTTT. Protein product: CAATRRGGWNQPQHF.

The V call is TRBV3-1, the J call TRBJ2-7; TRBD2 agrees at 9 bases. This CDR3 is 16 amino acids long. Germline V CDR1 and CDR2: LGHDT, YNNKEL (reference sequence). The V and J ends lost 1 base and 1 base, in that order; junction bases with no gene match: 5. The CDR3 nucleotides are TGTGCCAGCAGCCAAGGTAGCGGGAGCCGATCCTACGAGCAGTACTTC. Its translation is CASSQGSGSRSYEQYF.

In its sample, this clonotype was seen a few times. The CDR3 bases are TGTGCCAGCAGTTACTCGTGGGTCGGAACTGAAGCTTTCTTT. It translates to CASSYSWVGTEAFF. The chain uses TRBV6-5 and TRBJ1-1; D remains ambiguous. This CDR3 spans 14 amino acids. The germline CDR1 and CDR2 sequences are MNHEY and SVGAGI. The ends were cut back, 0 bases at V and 5 bases at J, with 10 bases in the middle.

Only a few counts were recorded for this clonotype. This chain links TRBV28 with TRBJ1-5; 9 bases map to TRBD1. The CDR3 has 17 amino acids. The V segment lost 6 bases and the J segment 2 bases; nucleotides outside the gene matches: 11. The germline CDR1 and CDR2 sequences are MDHEN and SYDVKM. The CDR3: CASRSTGGARGNQPQHF. The CDR3 DNA is TGTGCCAGCAGGAGCACAGGGGGCGCGCGGGGCAATCAGCCCCAGCATTTT.

The chain carries TRBV5-1 and TRBJ1-2, with D possibly being TRBD1 (6 bases). The germline V and J ends were trimmed by 4 bases and 6 bases, with 22 bases remaining between them. The CDR3 loop spans 16 amino acids. CDR1 is SGHRS, CDR2 YFSETQ, per germline. The CDR3 region has the DNA TGCGCCAGCAGCCTCGTTGGGGGGGCCCTATGGGATGGCTACACCTTC. This translates into CASSLVGGALWDGYTF.

This clonotype was seen only a few times. This chain uses TRBV21-1 with TRBJ1-2. TRBV21-1 represents a pseudogene. This CDR3 has 13 amino acids. The CDR3, as DNA: TGTGCCAGCAGCAAAAACAGTGGCTATGGCTACACCTTC. This gives the protein CASSKNSGYGYTF.

This clonotype was detected ten times or more. The V gene is TRBV27, the J gene TRBJ1-2; the D gene is possibly TRBD1 (5 bases). V lost 2 bases, J lost 4 bases, and 11 bases lay in between. The CDR3 runs to 14 residues. Germline V gene data show CDR1 as MNHEY and CDR2 as SMNVEV (reference sequence). The CDR3 DNA reads TGTGCCAGCAGTTTAAAGGGACGATTCTATGGCTACACCTTC. Translating it yields CASSLKGRFYGYTF.

The chain combines TRBV6-2 or TRBV6-3 with TRBJ2-3; TRBD1 is a possible D gene (6 bases). Trimming removed 4 bases at V and 2 bases at J, with 13 bases between. The germline CDR1 and CDR2 sequences are MNHEY and SVGEGT. The CDR3 consists of 15 residues. This CDR3 reads CASSSQRGFTDTQYF. Written as DNA, the CDR3 is TGTGCCAGCAGTTCTCAGAGGGGGTTCACAGATACGCAGTATTTT.

This clonotype was seen only a few times. The chain couples TRBV5-5 to TRBJ2-7, with D perhaps given as TRBD1 or TRBD2 (5 bases each). The CDR3 covers 14 residues. V lost 6 bases to trimming and J lost 0 bases, with 13 bases between them. Per the germline V gene, CDR1 is SGHKS and CDR2 is YYEKEE (reference sequence). CDR3 loop: CASNIGADSYEQYF. The CDR3 DNA reads as TGTGCCAGCAACATCGGGGCAGACTCCTACGAGCAGTACTTC.

This clonotype was counted between two and nine times. The V gene is TRBV4-3, the J gene TRBJ2-2, with D possibly being TRBD2 (6 bases). Germline values: CDR1 LGHNA, CDR2 YSLEER. Trimming left V 0 bases short and J 2 bases short, with 10 bases between. The CDR3 length is 16 residues. For the CDR3, the DNA is TGCGCCAGCAGCCAAGATTGGAGGGAAAACACCGGGGAGCTGTTTTTT. It translates to CASSQDWRENTGELFF.

V usage is TRBV12-3 or TRBV12-4 and J usage is TRBJ1-2; D is undetermined. The CDR3 covers 13 residues. Trimming shortened V by 3 bases and J by 4 bases, and 9 bases separated the two germline ends. Here the CDR3 reads CASSFVKSYGYTF. The CDR3 DNA reads TGTGCCAGCAGTTTTGTAAAGTCCTATGGCTACACCTTC.

This clonotype was observed a few times. The chain links TRBV14 to TRBJ2-7; TRBD1 is a possible D gene (6 bases). V gave up 2 bases and J gave up 4 bases, with 12 bases separating them. Germline V gene sequence: CDR1 SGHDN, CDR2 FVKESK. The CDR3 is 14 residues long. The CDR3 bases are TGTGCCAGCAGCCAATTACTGGGGGCGTACGAGCAGTACTTC. It codes for CASSQLLGAYEQYF.

This clonotype has a handful of counts. The chain couples TRBV7-6 to TRBJ2-2; TRBD2 might be the D (5 bases). CDR1 and CDR2 (germline): SGHVS, FNYEAQ. The CDR3 has 16 residues. Between the trimmed V and J ends, which lost 8 bases and 3 bases, there was a span of 19 bases. The CDR3 sequence: CASSISGSVYTGELFF. CDR3 DNA: TGTGCCAGCTCAATATCGGGGAGCGTCTACACCGGGGAGCTGTTTTTT.

This chain uses TRBV12-3 or TRBV12-4 with TRBJ1-6; no clear D. The CDR3 covers 15 residues. V lost 9 bases, J lost 0 bases, and 12 bases lay in between. CDR3 DNA sequence: TGTGCCAGTTCCGGGCCGAGCTCCTATAATTCACCCCTCCACTTT. Protein: CASSGPSSYNSPLHF.